Here is one T cell receptor beta chain with its context. Its antigen is still unknown. Per-nucleotide qualities are absent, and no much larger clonotype sits a single base away. Unstimulated PBMCs, after thawing, were stained for CD3, CD4 and CD8 and then FACS-sorted into CD3+CD4+ and CD3+CD8+ populations. Randomization to immunosuppression withdrawal applied to every one of the 8 studied subjects. The Qiagen DNeasy Blood and Tissue Kit was used for isolation of genomic DNA. The data are from a study of T cell clones after liver transplantation (dated by TCRdb to between 2018 and 2021). Looking at the study overall: The samples were obtained from ITN030ST, a randomized trial that attempted immunosuppression withdrawal within 2 years after liver transplantation. Donor-reactive T cell clones were identified by TCRbeta sequencing after a pre-transplant mixed lymphocyte reaction and then tracked in post-transplant blood. Third party-reactive TCRbeta sequences from pre-transplant MLRs were also identified as an antigen-independent comparator for donor-reactive sequences. Three of the eight recipients were HCV-positive; the others were transplanted for non-autoimmune, non-viral indications. Subjects received no induction therapy and standard immunosuppression until randomization at 12-24 months post-transplant. To count as tolerant, a recipient had to stay completely off immunosuppression for at least one year without liver enzymes climbing beyond twice the upper limit of normal. Blood samples were collected pre-transplant, pre-randomization before withdrawal, and post-randomization after either complete withdrawal or failed withdrawal. The studied cohort comprised 8 liver transplant recipients, 3 classified as tolerant and 5 as non-tolerant. Here is what the overall study found, with its caveats: The conclusions were preliminary, being limited by small, heterogeneous patient numbers and by non-standardized post-transplant time points. In two subjects, low numbers of available donor cells limited the measurable donor-reactive repertoire. Because no allograft tissue specimens were available, donor-reactive T cells may have migrated into the graft instead of being deleted. In most of the 8 subjects, circulating donor-reactive CD4 TCRbeta sequences decreased significantly after transplant, regardless of tolerance or HCV status. When repertoire turnover was accounted for, significantly reduced detection of donor-reactive sequences was found in 7 of 8 subjects for CD4 and in 8 of 8 subjects for CD8. The decline in donor-reactive sequences exceeded the decline in third party-reactive sequences, suggesting partial antigen-specific deletion that was unrelated to withdrawal success.

The CDR3, cysteine through phenylalanine, is 16 amino acids long. Only the CDR3 part of the read is kept: 48 bases, read in frame from the first base. CDR1 and CDR2, per the germline V gene (reference sequence), are SGHKS and YYEKEE. Trimming leaves V shorter by 4 bases and J shorter by 6 bases, with the junction holding 11 bases beyond the gene matches. Using immunoSEQ, frozen genomic DNA was subjected to high-throughput TCRbeta CDR3 sequencing, a process that included PCR amplification, mapping, bias correction and internal controls. The authors processed their data as follows. Only productive rearrangements were retained, and each unique TCRbeta sequence was defined by its CDR3 nucleotide sequence together with its V and J gene. Donor-reactive sequences required at least 5-fold expansion in CFSE-low cells versus unstimulated pre-transplant cells and at least 0.01% frequency. Minimum frequency thresholds were set for each subject on the basis of the unstimulated sample with the lowest template count, so that a detection power of at least 90% was ensured. Repertoire turnover was measured by Jensen-Shannon divergence between the top 1000 TCRbeta sequences post- and pre-transplant. Two-sided Fisher's exact tests were used to test for changes in the detection of donor-reactive sequences. TCRdb mirrors the immuneACCESS table, restricted to in-frame sequences. Some clones are absent from its copies; in checked studies, under half trace to an unresolved V gene, and the reason for the others is unknown. Clone size and V and J calls were adopted from that table, with D and trimming inferred from the DNA. Counted in this sample were 85,000 to 110,000 clones; approximately 79% of them appeared once. The top ten constitute about 2.8% of the sample.

The chain employs TRBV5-5 and TRBJ1-5; 9 bases in the junction line up with TRBD1. The starting material was CD4+ T cells from blood, obtained 47 months after liver transplant. The receptor comes from a human patient who received a liver transplant. After a transplant, some T cells may have been passed on by the graft donor. CDR3 region: CASSPDRGLRSQPQHF. The sequenced DNA: TGTGCCAGCAGCCCGGACAGGGGACTGAGGAGTCAGCCCCAGCATTTT.